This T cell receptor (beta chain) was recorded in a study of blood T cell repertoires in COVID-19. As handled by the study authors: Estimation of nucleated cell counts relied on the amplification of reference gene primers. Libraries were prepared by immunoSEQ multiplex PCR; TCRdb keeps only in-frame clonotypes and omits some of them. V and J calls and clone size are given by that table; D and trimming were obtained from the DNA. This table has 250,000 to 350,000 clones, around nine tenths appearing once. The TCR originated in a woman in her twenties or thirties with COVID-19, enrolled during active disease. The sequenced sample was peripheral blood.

The CDR3 loop reads CASSRDRGSGNTIYF. CDR3 bases: TGTGCCAGCAGTCGCGACAGGGGATCTGGAAACACCATATATTTT. The chain is built from TRBV28 and TRBJ1-3; 8 nucleotides align to TRBD1. The CDR3 length is 15 residues. V gave up 5 bases and J gave up 1 base; unmatched junction bases: 4. Looked up from germline, CDR1 is MDHEN and CDR2 is SYDVKM.